A selection of T cell receptor beta chains follows, all from one sample in a study of T cell responses to AZD1222 COVID-19 vaccine. Generated by immunoSEQ multiplex PCR, the TCRdb table keeps only in-frame clones and is missing some. The table lists about 140,000 clones, roughly 88% of them singletons. Source: peripheral blood, taken 28 days after the second AZD1222 dose. Source of these receptors: an adult who received the AZD1222 COVID-19 vaccine. Both conserved end residues are part of each CDR3. The D gene is left open where the match is weak. A row's size may be missing; if present it is once, few, many or a size class.

j_gene | d_gene | v_gene | abundance | CDR3aa | CDR3nt
TRBJ2-4 | NA | TRBV30 | NA | CAWSAQRGAKNIQYF | TGTGCCTGGAGTGCTCAGAGGGGGGCCAAAAACATTCAGTACTTC
TRBJ2-7 | TRBD1 | TRBV6-1 | once | CASSERWDRGAHEQYF | TGTGCCAGCAGTGAAAGATGGGACAGGGGAGCCCACGAGCAGTACTTC
TRBJ1-1 | NA | TRBV18 | NA | CASSPPVQTNTEAFF | TGTGCCAGCTCACCACCGGTGCAGACTAACACTGAAGCTTTCTTT
TRBJ2-2 | NA | TRBV6-1 | NA | CASSESGGELFF | TGTGCCAGCAGTGAGTCGGGGGGGGAGCTGTTTTTT
TRBJ1-5 | NA | TRBV6-2/TRBV6-3 | NA | CASSNRANQPQHF | TGTGCCAGCAGCAACAGGGCGAATCAGCCCCAGCATTTT
TRBJ1-2 | NA | TRBV28 | NA | CASRSRGGMGYTF | TGTGCCAGCAGAAGCCGGGGGGGTATGGGCTACACCTTC
TRBJ1-2 | TRBD1 | TRBV19 | NA | CASTEANRGPGYGYTF | TGTGCCAGTACCGAAGCGAACAGGGGGCCTGGCTATGGCTACACCTTC
TRBJ2-3 | TRBD2 | TRBV28 | NA | CASRPHSGSGGDTQYF | TGTGCCAGCAGACCTCACAGCGGGAGTGGAGGAGATACGCAGTATTTT
TRBJ2-5 | NA | TRBV5-4 | NA | CASSFGRVETQYF | TGTGCCAGCAGCTTTGGGAGAGTGGAGACCCAGTACTTC
TRBJ1-2 | NA | TRBV6-5 | NA | CASSYSVLPGYGYTF | TGTGCCAGCAGTTACTCGGTCCTCCCCGGGTATGGCTACACCTTC
TRBJ2-7 | TRBD2 | TRBV6-2/TRBV6-3 | NA | CASSYSSAGGLGYEQYF | TGTGCCAGCAGTTACTCCTCCGCGGGAGGGCTTGGATACGAGCAGTACTTC
TRBJ1-2 | NA | TRBV18 | few | CASSPQLTYGYTF | TGTGCCAGCTCACCTCAGCTCACGTATGGCTACACCTTC
TRBJ1-2 | NA | TRBV6-6 | NA | CASTFATGKNYGYTF | TGTGCCAGCACCTTCGCGACGGGAAAGAACTATGGCTACACCTTC
TRBJ2-3 | TRBD2 | TRBV11-1 | once | CASSWTSGPDTQYF | TGTGCCAGCAGCTGGACTAGCGGCCCAGATACGCAGTATTTT
TRBJ1-6 | NA | TRBV7-2 | NA | CASSLATRPRNSPLHF | TGTGCCAGCAGCTTAGCAACTAGACCACGCAATTCACCCCTCCACTTT
TRBJ2-5 | TRBD1 | TRBV28 | NA | CASSAGQGTQYF | TGTGCCAGCAGTGCCGGACAGGGAACCCAGTACTTC
TRBJ1-2 | NA | TRBV7-9 | NA | CASSSAGTDYGYTF | TGTGCCAGCAGCTCCGCCGGGACGGATTATGGCTACACCTTC
TRBJ1-3 | NA | TRBV28 | NA | CASRSSASLTGNTIYF | TGTGCCAGCAGATCATCGGCCAGCCTTACTGGAAACACCATATATTTT
TRBJ1-2 | NA | TRBV27 | NA | CASSLEAGATNYGYTF | TGTGCCAGCAGTTTAGAGGCAGGGGCAACCAACTATGGCTACACCTTC
TRBJ1-1 | NA | TRBV28 | NA | CASSFQPSTEAFF | TGTGCCAGCAGTTTTCAGCCGAGCACTGAAGCTTTCTTT
TRBJ1-5 | NA | TRBV28 | NA | CASSLYPMGGRNQPQHF | TGTGCCAGCAGTTTATACCCCATGGGAGGACGAAATCAGCCCCAGCATTTT
TRBJ2-5 | NA | TRBV30 | NA | CAWRVGHKLQETQYF | TGTGCCTGGAGAGTGGGCCACAAGCTGCAAGAGACCCAGTACTTC
TRBJ2-1 | NA | TRBV27 | NA | CASSLNPQGGEQFF | TGTGCCAGCAGTTTAAACCCACAGGGTGGTGAGCAGTTCTTC
TRBJ1-1 | TRBD1 | TRBV7-8 | NA | CASRLTGGMESEAFF | TGTGCCAGCAGATTAACAGGGGGCATGGAATCTGAAGCTTTCTTT
TRBJ2-1 | TRBD2 | TRBV28 | NA | CASSTPGAGVYNEQFF | TGTGCCAGCAGTACCCCTGGAGCGGGAGTATACAATGAGCAGTTCTTC
TRBJ1-5 | NA | TRBV30 | NA | CAWSEQTRFQPQHF | TGTGCCTGGAGTGAACAGACGCGGTTTCAGCCCCAGCATTTT
TRBJ1-4 | NA | TRBV9 | NA | CASRRGEKLFF | TGTGCCAGTCGAAGGGGGGAAAAACTGTTTTTT
TRBJ1-3 | NA | TRBV6-5 | NA | CASSYSWQSSGNTIYF | TGTGCCAGCAGTTACTCCTGGCAGTCCTCTGGAAACACCATATATTTT
TRBJ1-4 | NA | TRBV3-1/TRBV3-2 | NA | CASSQEAEKLFF | TGTGCCAGCAGCCAGGAAGCTGAAAAACTGTTTTTT
TRBJ1-4 | NA | TRBV6-5 | NA | CASRQQGNLNEKLFF | TGTGCCAGCAGGCAGCAGGGGAACCTTAATGAAAAACTGTTTTTT
TRBJ2-7 | NA | TRBV10-3 | NA | CATRGRGGSYEQYF | TGTGCCACCCGGGGCAGGGGAGGTTCCTACGAGCAGTACTTC
TRBJ2-7 | TRBD2 | TRBV5-1 | NA | CASSLGMGLAAYEQYF | TGCGCCAGCAGCCTGGGGATGGGACTAGCGGCCTACGAGCAGTACTTC
TRBJ1-2 | NA | TRBV28 | NA | CASSSAGMEVYGYTF | TGTGCCAGCAGTAGCGCCGGTATGGAGGTCTATGGCTACACCTTC
TRBJ1-5 | NA | TRBV10-3 | NA | CAISESGYISNQPQHF | TGTGCCATCAGTGAGTCGGGATACATTAGCAATCAGCCCCAGCATTTT
TRBJ2-2 | TRBD1 | TRBV9 | NA | CASSVATGDTGELFF | TGTGCCAGCAGCGTAGCGACAGGGGACACCGGGGAGCTGTTTTTT
TRBJ1-5 | TRBD1 | TRBV28 | NA | CASSPPPGQYDQPQHF | TGTGCCAGCAGTCCCCCACCGGGACAGTACGATCAGCCCCAGCATTTT
TRBJ1-6 | TRBD1 | TRBV7-2 | NA | CASSPDRLNSPLHF | TGTGCCAGCAGCCCGGACAGGCTTAATTCACCCCTCCACTTT
TRBJ2-6 | NA | TRBV28 | NA | CASSLASNVLTF | TGTGCCAGCAGTTTGGCCAGCAACGTCCTGACTTTC
TRBJ1-6 | TRBD1 | TRBV4-1 | NA | CASSHPQGASSPLHF | TGCGCCAGCAGCCATCCTCAGGGGGCTAGTTCACCCCTCCACTTT
TRBJ1-1 | NA | TRBV19 | NA | CASRPGGAGEAFF | TGTGCCAGTAGGCCGGGGGGGGCCGGTGAAGCTTTCTTT
TRBJ2-7 | NA | TRBV27 | once | CASSFYREVHEQYF | TGTGCCAGCAGTTTCTACAGGGAGGTCCACGAGCAGTACTTC
TRBJ2-7 | TRBD1 | TRBV7-9 | NA | CASHLTGTGDHEQYF | TGTGCCAGCCACCTAACCGGGACAGGGGACCACGAGCAGTACTTC
TRBJ2-5 | NA | TRBV18 | few | CASSPSIAGQETQYF | TGTGCCAGCTCACCGTCGATAGCTGGGCAAGAGACCCAGTACTTC
TRBJ1-4 | NA | TRBV6-5 | NA | CASSYYAGTLNEKLFF | TGTGCCAGCAGTTACTATGCCGGGACGCTGAATGAAAAACTGTTTTTT
TRBJ2-7 | TRBD1 | TRBV5-6 | NA | CASSSRDRGRYEQYF | TGTGCCAGCAGCTCCCGGGACAGGGGGCGGTACGAGCAGTACTTC
TRBJ1-4 | NA | TRBV2 | NA | CASKSGAPEKLFF | TGTGCCAGCAAATCGGGGGCTCCAGAAAAACTGTTTTTT
TRBJ2-1 | TRBD2 | TRBV7-2 | NA | CASSLLLTSGNNEQFF | TGTGCCAGCAGCTTATTGCTGACTAGCGGAAACAATGAGCAGTTCTTC
TRBJ1-1 | NA | TRBV5-6 | NA | CASMSGQTNTEAFF | TGTGCCAGCATGAGCGGACAGACGAACACTGAAGCTTTCTTT
TRBJ1-3 | TRBD1 | TRBV4-1 | NA | CASSPGQWDTIYF | TGCGCCAGCAGCCCGGGACAGTGGGACACCATATATTTT
TRBJ1-4 | TRBD1 | TRBV4-3 | once | CASSPAQGGNEKLFF | TGCGCCAGCAGCCCCGCCCAGGGGGGTAATGAAAAACTGTTTTTT
TRBJ1-2 | NA | TRBV5-1 | NA | CASSPTDSNYGYTF | TGCGCCAGCAGCCCAACTGACAGTAACTATGGCTACACCTTC
TRBJ1-6 | TRBD1 | TRBV7-2 | few | CASLQRGTVNSPLHF | TGTGCCAGCCTACAGCGGGGGACAGTAAATTCACCCCTCCACTTT
TRBJ1-3 | NA | TRBV2 | NA | CASSEARVKGNTIYF | TGTGCCAGCAGTGAAGCCAGGGTGAAAGGAAACACCATATATTTT
TRBJ1-5 | TRBD1 | TRBV28 | NA | CASREYGQGSNQPQHF | TGTGCCAGCAGGGAGTACGGACAGGGTAGCAATCAGCCCCAGCATTTT
TRBJ1-6 | NA | TRBV2 | NA | CASQISRVWNSPLHF | TGTGCCAGCCAGATATCAAGGGTCTGGAATTCACCCCTCCACTTT
TRBJ2-1 | NA | TRBV5-5 | NA | CASSLLAGLEQFF | TGTGCCAGCAGCTTGCTGGCGGGCCTTGAGCAGTTCTTC
TRBJ2-7 | NA | TRBV15 | NA | CATSRDPGRVDEQYF | TGTGCCACCAGCAGAGACCCCGGCAGGGTGGATGAGCAGTACTTC
TRBJ1-2 | TRBD1 | TRBV29-1 | NA | CSVEDKESGGEYGGYTF | TGCAGCGTTGAAGATAAAGAATCAGGGGGAGAATATGGTGGCTACACCTTC
TRBJ1-6 | NA | TRBV28 | once | CASSVETTGRSPLHF | TGTGCCAGCAGTGTCGAAACGACAGGAAGATCACCCCTCCACTTT
TRBJ2-7 | TRBD2 | TRBV11-1 | NA | CASSGRLAGGSYEQYF | TGTGCCAGCAGCGGAAGACTAGCGGGAGGGTCGTACGAGCAGTACTTC